This TCR beta chain derives from a study of blood T cell repertoires in COVID-19. From germline, CDR1 is MNHEY and CDR2 SMNVEV (reference sequence). The CDR3 length is 15 residues. J was trimmed by 4 bases and V by 5 bases; bases with no gene match: 8. Assay: immunoSEQ multiplex PCR; the TCRdb copy retains only in-frame clones and omits some. The sample lists about 120,000 clones, about 89% occurring once. The chain combines TRBV27 with TRBJ1-2; TRBD1 matches 9 bases. The TCR sequence derives from an older woman with acute or convalescent COVID-19. The sequenced material came from peripheral blood. DNA for the CDR3: TGTGCCAGCAGTCCCACACAGGGGGCTTCCTATGGCTACACCTTC. This sequence encodes CASSPTQGASYGYTF.